This T cell receptor (beta chain) stems from a study of STAT3 mutations in large granular lymphocyte leukemia. General study points: Every T-cell large granular lymphocyte leukemia patient had at least one immunodominant TCR beta clonotype.

Regarding this clone: Its antigen is not identified.

TCRdb keeps only in-frame clones here, not all; method: immunoSEQ multiplex PCR. The sample carries 2,000 to 3,000 clones, roughly nine tenths recorded once. Trimming removed 2 bases at V and 5 bases at J, with 7 bases between. Germline assignment: CDR1 KGHSH and CDR2 LQKENI. The CDR3 is 13 residues long. Sample: peripheral blood mononuclear cells. This clonotype originated in a woman between 65 and 79 years old with T-cell large granular lymphocyte leukemia. Some clones in this sample may be carry-over from other donors' samples. The genes are TRBV18 and TRBJ1-5; D is undetermined. The CDR3 nucleotides are TGTGCCAGCTCACCAGGGAGAGATCAGCCCCAGCATTTT. Its protein product is CASSPGRDQPQHF.